This T cell receptor (beta chain) was retrieved from a study of T cell responses to AZD1222 COVID-19 vaccine. The CDR3 covers 14 residues. Germline CDR1 MDHEN, CDR2 SYDVKM. With V trimmed by 8 bases and J by 8 bases, 10 bases remained unmatched. This clone was recorded once. As yet, its antigen is unknown. Study-level findings and limits: Sampling that yielded the repertoires occurred only after the peak T cell response.

Some clones are missing from TCRdb's copy, which holds only in-frame ones; the method was immunoSEQ multiplex PCR. The repertoire holds 100,000 to 150,000 clones, with approximately 90% as singletons. The clonotype was recovered from an adult in good health. Source: peripheral blood, taken on day 0 of AZD1222 vaccination. The V call is TRBV28, the J call TRBJ1-5, with 9 positions matching TRBD1. CDR3 loop: CASRLNRGPEPQHF. Here the CDR3 DNA reads TGTGCCAGCCGACTTAACAGGGGGCCTGAGCCCCAGCATTTT.